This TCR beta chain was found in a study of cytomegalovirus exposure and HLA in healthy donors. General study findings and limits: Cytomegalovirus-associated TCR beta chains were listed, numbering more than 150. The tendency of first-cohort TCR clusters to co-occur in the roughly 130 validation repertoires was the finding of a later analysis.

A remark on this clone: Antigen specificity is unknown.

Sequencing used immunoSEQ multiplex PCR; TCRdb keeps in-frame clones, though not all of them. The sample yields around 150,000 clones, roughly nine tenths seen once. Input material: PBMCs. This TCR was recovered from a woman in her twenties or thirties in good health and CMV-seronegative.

CDR3 in DNA: TGTGCCAGCAGTTATCAGGGAATGGTCACTGAAGCTTTCTTT. Translated: CASSYQGMVTEAFF. The chain uses TRBV6-5 and TRBJ1-1, with D maybe TRBD1 (5 bases). Trimming took off 3 bases at V and 4 bases at J, with 12 bases between the two ends. The CDR3 has 14 residues. Germline values: CDR1 MNHEY, CDR2 SVGAGI.